The 3 T cell receptor beta chains presented below share a single source sample, sequenced in a study of blood T cell repertoires in COVID-19. Sequencing used immunoSEQ multiplex PCR; TCRdb keeps in-frame clones, though not all of them. The sample shows about 150,000 clones, approximately 88% of them seen only once. The sequenced sample consisted of peripheral blood. The receptor source for this set is a man aged 65 to 85 with acute or convalescent COVID-19.

This clone was seen a single time. CDR3 coding DNA: TGTGCCAGCAGCGTAGCTGCGGGGGGGAACACTGAAGCTTTCTTT. Protein: CASSVAAGGNTEAFF. The chain couples TRBV9 to TRBJ1-1; D possibly corresponds to TRBD1 (5 bases). Between the trimmed V and J ends, which lost 0 bases and 1 base, there was a span of 10 bases. CDR1 and CDR2 (germline): SGDLS, YYNGEE. This CDR3 comprises 15 residues. The variable domain in full, with the rest retrieved from reference TRBV9 and TRBJ1-1, is DSGVTQTPKHLITATGQRVTLRCSPRSGDLSVYWYQQSLDQGLQFLIQYYNGEERAKGNILERFSAQQFPDLHSELNLSSLELGDSALYFCASSVAAGGNTEAFFGQGTRLTVV.

Here the CDR3 DNA reads TGTGCCAGCAGCTTGAACCTCCGGGAGCGTGCGTTCTTC. It encodes CASSLNLRERAFF. The rearrangement joins TRBV7-9 to TRBJ2-1, with a possible D match to TRBD2 (6 bases). In germline, CDR1 is SEHNR, CDR2 FQNEAQ (reference sequence). V lost 3 bases to trimming and J lost 15 bases, with 18 bases between them. The CDR3 contains 13 residues.

This clone has a single count. This sequence joins TRBV6-4 and TRBJ1-3; D is unresolved. This CDR3 region has 15 residues. Trimming took 0 bases from V and 2 from J, leaving 8 bases between them. CDR1 and CDR2 from the germline V gene are MRHNA and SNTAGT. The CDR3 DNA is TGTGCCAGCAGTGACTCGCCCGGTCCTGGAAACACCATATATTTT. Its translation is CASSDSPGPGNTIYF.